The rows below give T cell receptor beta chains drawn from one sample of a study of T cell repertoires in urothelial bladder cancer. Sequencing used immunoSEQ multiplex PCR; TCRdb keeps in-frame clones, though not all of them. The profile covers some 11,000 clones, with around two thirds appearing a single time and approximately 7% taken by the ten largest. Sequencing used tumor-infiltrating cells from bladder cancer. The receptor source for this set is a human donor with a benign inflammatory bladder lesion. Each CDR3 is given with its conserved first and last residue. A D gene is named only where the DNA matches it firmly. Some rows have no size entry. The others give once, few or many, or a class for an expanded clone.

clone_size: NA; d_call: NA; v_call: TRBV19; j_call: TRBJ1-1; cdr3_aa: CASIPSPGSMNTEAFF; cdr3_nt: TGTGCCAGTATCCCCTCCCCCGGGAGCATGAACACTGAAGCTTTCTTT
clone_size: NA; d_call: NA; v_call: TRBV18; j_call: TRBJ1-5; cdr3_aa: CASSPGPRGGVSNQPQHF; cdr3_nt: TGTGCCAGCTCACCAGGACCAAGGGGTGGGGTAAGCAATCAGCCCCAGCATTTT
clone_size: NA; d_call: TRBD1; v_call: TRBV19; j_call: TRBJ2-6; cdr3_aa: CASVPEGAAGANVLTF; cdr3_nt: TGTGCCAGTGTCCCAGAGGGGGCGGCTGGGGCCAACGTCCTGACTTTC
clone_size: few; d_call: NA; v_call: TRBV7-8; j_call: TRBJ1-1; cdr3_aa: CASSPLPGAFF; cdr3_nt: TGTGCCAGCAGCCCCTTACCGGGAGCTTTCTTT
clone_size: NA; d_call: NA; v_call: TRBV19; j_call: TRBJ1-2; cdr3_aa: CASSKRVEQGLGYTF; cdr3_nt: TGTGCCAGTAGCAAGAGGGTGGAACAGGGCCTCGGCTACACCTTC
clone_size: NA; d_call: TRBD1; v_call: TRBV7-8; j_call: TRBJ2-7; cdr3_aa: CASSLDRGYDEQYF; cdr3_nt: TGTGCCAGCAGCTTGGACAGGGGATACGACGAGCAGTACTTC
clone_size: NA; d_call: NA; v_call: TRBV19; j_call: TRBJ1-3; cdr3_aa: CASSWIHSGNTIYF; cdr3_nt: TGTGCCAGTAGTTGGATTCACTCTGGAAACACCATATATTTT
clone_size: NA; d_call: NA; v_call: TRBV6-1; j_call: TRBJ1-2; cdr3_aa: CASLQGGGRNYGYTF; cdr3_nt: TGTGCCAGCCTACAGGGAGGTGGACGTAACTATGGCTACACCTTC
clone_size: NA; d_call: NA; v_call: TRBV7-9; j_call: TRBJ2-2; cdr3_aa: CASSLGRLELFF; cdr3_nt: TGTGCCAGCAGCTTGGGACGGCTGGAGCTGTTTTTT
clone_size: NA; d_call: NA; v_call: TRBV2; j_call: TRBJ2-1; cdr3_aa: CASSEKPGFSYNEQFF; cdr3_nt: TGTGCCAGCAGTGAAAAACCAGGATTCTCCTACAATGAGCAGTTCTTC
clone_size: NA; d_call: TRBD1; v_call: TRBV5-1; j_call: TRBJ1-2; cdr3_aa: CASSPGQGAEWEGYTF; cdr3_nt: TGCGCCAGCAGCCCTGGACAGGGGGCGGAATGGGAGGGCTACACCTTC
clone_size: NA; d_call: NA; v_call: TRBV7-3; j_call: TRBJ2-2; cdr3_aa: CASSANTGELFF; cdr3_nt: TGTGCCAGCTCAGCGAACACCGGGGAGCTGTTTTTT
clone_size: NA; d_call: TRBD2; v_call: TRBV6-1; j_call: TRBJ2-7; cdr3_aa: CARKRGGRNCEQYF; cdr3_nt: TGTGCCAGAAAGCGGGGGGGCCGTAATTGCGAGCAGTACTTC
clone_size: NA; d_call: NA; v_call: TRBV11-2; j_call: TRBJ1-6; cdr3_aa: CASSLGERTPWAPLHF; cdr3_nt: TGTGCCAGCAGCTTAGGTGAGAGGACCCCCTGGGCACCCCTCCACTTT
clone_size: NA; d_call: TRBD1; v_call: TRBV7-8; j_call: TRBJ1-4; cdr3_aa: CASSPGQGDEKLFF; cdr3_nt: TGTGCCAGCAGCCCGGGACAGGGTGATGAAAAACTGTTTTTT
clone_size: NA; d_call: TRBD1; v_call: TRBV28; j_call: TRBJ2-3; cdr3_aa: CASSVPGQIDTQYF; cdr3_nt: TGTGCCAGCAGTGTCCCGGGACAGATAGATACGCAGTATTTT
clone_size: NA; d_call: TRBD1; v_call: TRBV2; j_call: TRBJ1-2; cdr3_aa: CASRVTGGATNGYTF; cdr3_nt: TGTGCCAGCAGAGTAACAGGGGGCGCAACTAATGGCTACACCTTC
clone_size: few; d_call: TRBD1; v_call: TRBV19; j_call: TRBJ2-3; cdr3_aa: CASSSPGQGTTDTQYF; cdr3_nt: TGTGCCAGTAGTTCCCCGGGACAGGGGACAACAGATACGCAGTATTTT
clone_size: NA; d_call: NA; v_call: TRBV27; j_call: TRBJ2-7; cdr3_aa: CASSSTAAYEQYF; cdr3_nt: TGTGCCAGCAGTTCCACAGCGGCCTACGAGCAGTACTTC
clone_size: NA; d_call: NA; v_call: TRBV9; j_call: TRBJ2-7; cdr3_aa: CASSPGTPAYEQYF; cdr3_nt: TGTGCCAGCAGCCCCGGGACACCAGCCTACGAGCAGTACTTC
clone_size: few; d_call: NA; v_call: TRBV5-4; j_call: TRBJ2-2; cdr3_aa: CASSLQRGVNTGELFF; cdr3_nt: TGTGCCAGCAGCTTGCAGAGGGGCGTAAACACCGGGGAGCTGTTTTTT
clone_size: NA; d_call: NA; v_call: TRBV2; j_call: TRBJ1-2; cdr3_aa: CASSGGRKGYTF; cdr3_nt: TGTGCCAGCAGTGGAGGCCGCAAGGGCTACACCTTC
clone_size: few; d_call: NA; v_call: TRBV30; j_call: TRBJ1-6; cdr3_aa: CAWSAPGTDNSPLHF; cdr3_nt: TGTGCCTGGAGTGCCCCCGGGACTGATAATTCACCCCTCCACTTT
clone_size: NA; d_call: NA; v_call: TRBV10-1; j_call: TRBJ1-2; cdr3_aa: CASSRDTNYGYTF; cdr3_nt: TGCGCCAGCAGCCGGGACACCAACTATGGCTACACCTTC
clone_size: NA; d_call: TRBD1; v_call: TRBV5-4; j_call: TRBJ2-3; cdr3_aa: CASSPDRDLTDTQYF; cdr3_nt: TGTGCCAGCAGCCCGGACAGGGACCTCACAGATACGCAGTATTTT
clone_size: NA; d_call: NA; v_call: TRBV7-9; j_call: TRBJ2-3; cdr3_aa: CASSPGTQGGTDTQYF; cdr3_nt: TGTGCCAGCAGCCCCGGGACCCAGGGGGGTACAGATACGCAGTATTTT
clone_size: NA; d_call: NA; v_call: TRBV4-1; j_call: TRBJ2-5; cdr3_aa: CASSQGARGGETQYF; cdr3_nt: TGCGCCAGCAGCCAAGGGGCTAGAGGAGGTGAGACCCAGTACTTC
clone_size: NA; d_call: TRBD1; v_call: TRBV4-1; j_call: TRBJ1-2; cdr3_aa: CASSQDRATGPANYGYTF; cdr3_nt: TGCGCCAGCAGCCAAGATAGGGCGACAGGGCCCGCTAACTATGGCTACACCTTC
clone_size: NA; d_call: TRBD1; v_call: TRBV5-6; j_call: TRBJ1-5; cdr3_aa: CASSFMTGGGGNQPQHF; cdr3_nt: TGTGCCAGCAGCTTTATGACAGGGGGCGGTGGCAATCAGCCCCAGCATTTT
clone_size: NA; d_call: NA; v_call: TRBV5-1; j_call: TRBJ1-5; cdr3_aa: CASSQEAGNQPQHF; cdr3_nt: TGCGCCAGCAGCCAGGAGGCAGGCAATCAGCCCCAGCATTTT
clone_size: NA; d_call: NA; v_call: TRBV30; j_call: TRBJ2-5; cdr3_aa: CAWSSGSETQYF; cdr3_nt: TGTGCCTGGAGTAGCGGTAGTGAGACCCAGTACTTC
clone_size: few; d_call: TRBD1; v_call: TRBV7-3; j_call: TRBJ2-7; cdr3_aa: CASSFSTGGVVGEQYF; cdr3_nt: TGTGCCAGCAGCTTTTCGACAGGGGGCGTAGTAGGAGAGCAGTACTTC
clone_size: NA; d_call: TRBD1; v_call: TRBV5-6; j_call: TRBJ2-1; cdr3_aa: CASSWGQGYYNEQFF; cdr3_nt: TGTGCCAGCAGCTGGGGACAGGGATATTACAATGAGCAGTTCTTC
clone_size: NA; d_call: NA; v_call: TRBV5-6; j_call: TRBJ1-6; cdr3_aa: CASSLEGPGDSPLHF; cdr3_nt: TGTGCCAGCAGCTTGGAGGGCCCGGGAGATTCACCCCTCCACTTT
clone_size: NA; d_call: TRBD1; v_call: TRBV5-1; j_call: TRBJ2-7; cdr3_aa: CASSPGQGRSYEQYF; cdr3_nt: TGCGCCAGCAGCCCCGGACAGGGTCGATCCTACGAGCAGTACTTC
clone_size: few; d_call: NA; v_call: TRBV10-1; j_call: TRBJ1-2; cdr3_aa: CASSQDGDYGYTF; cdr3_nt: TGCGCCAGCAGCCAGGACGGGGACTATGGCTACACCTTC
clone_size: NA; d_call: NA; v_call: TRBV9; j_call: TRBJ1-2; cdr3_aa: CASSVVGSAVYGYTF; cdr3_nt: TGTGCCAGCAGCGTAGTTGGCAGCGCCGTATATGGCTACACCTTC
clone_size: once; d_call: NA; v_call: TRBV29-1; j_call: TRBJ1-6; cdr3_aa: CSVADNLDSPLHF; cdr3_nt: TGCAGCGTTGCGGACAATCTTGATTCACCCCTCCACTTT
clone_size: NA; d_call: TRBD1; v_call: TRBV12-5; j_call: TRBJ1-5; cdr3_aa: CASGPLVPRGDTNQPQHF; cdr3_nt: TGTGCTAGTGGTCCTCTTGTACCCAGGGGGGACACCAATCAGCCCCAGCATTTT
clone_size: NA; d_call: TRBD1; v_call: TRBV2; j_call: TRBJ1-1; cdr3_aa: CASKGAGSSTEAFF; cdr3_nt: TGTGCCAGCAAGGGGGCAGGCTCTAGCACTGAAGCTTTCTTT